This T cell receptor (beta chain) was profiled in a study of blood T cell repertoires in COVID-19. On the study more broadly: Sites in the United States, Italy and Spain provided acute and convalescent COVID-19 samples. Sample material is recorded as cDNA or gDNA derived from T cells, B-cell-depleted T cells, or PBMCs.

Germline trimming cut 6 bases from V and 10 bases from J; bases unmatched to any gene: 11. The CDR3 spans 15 residues. CDR1 SGHVS and CDR2 FNYEAQ come from the germline V gene. Repertoires were generated with immunoSEQ multiplex PCR, while TCRdb's copy carries only in-frame clones and drops some. Among 75,000 to 80,000 clones listed, roughly 80% were seen once. Sequencing was done on a sample of peripheral blood. This receptor was taken from a woman aged 60-75 years with acute or convalescent COVID-19. The J gene is TRBJ1-6, the V gene TRBV7-6, with TRBD1 identical over 8 bases. The CDR3 is CASSSSGGSRSPLHF. The CDR3 bases are TGTGCCAGCAGTTCCTCAGGGGGCTCTCGGTCACCCCTCCACTTT.